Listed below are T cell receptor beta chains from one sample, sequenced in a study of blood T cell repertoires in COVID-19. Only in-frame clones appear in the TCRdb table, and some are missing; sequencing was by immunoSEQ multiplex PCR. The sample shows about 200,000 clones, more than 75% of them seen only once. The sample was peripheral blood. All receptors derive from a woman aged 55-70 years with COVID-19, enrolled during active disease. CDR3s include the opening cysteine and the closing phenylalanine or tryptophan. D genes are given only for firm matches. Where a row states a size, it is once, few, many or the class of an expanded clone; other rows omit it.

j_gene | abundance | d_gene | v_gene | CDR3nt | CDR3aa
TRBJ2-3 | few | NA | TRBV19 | TGTGCCAGTAGTAGGCAGGGTGAGCCAGATACGCAGTATTTT | CASSRQGEPDTQYF
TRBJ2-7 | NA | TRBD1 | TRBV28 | TGTGCCAGCAGTTTTCTTCCGGGACAGTCCATCTCCTACGAGCAGTACTTC | CASSFLPGQSISYEQYF
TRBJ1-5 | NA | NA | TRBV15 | TGTGCCACCAGCAGAAACCGACAGGCCGGCAATCAGCCCCAGCATTTT | CATSRNRQAGNQPQHF
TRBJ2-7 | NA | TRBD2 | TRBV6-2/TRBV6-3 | TGTGCCAGCAGCCACATAGCGGGAGCGGGCTACGAGCAGTACTTC | CASSHIAGAGYEQYF
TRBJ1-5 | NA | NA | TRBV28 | TGTGCCAGCAGTGTTGGGGGGAGTCAGCCCCAGCATTTT | CASSVGGSQPQHF
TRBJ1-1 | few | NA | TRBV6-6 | TGTGCCAGCAGTCCCCTAGGGTCGGGGTCTAAGGACACTGAAGCTTTCTTT | CASSPLGSGSKDTEAFF
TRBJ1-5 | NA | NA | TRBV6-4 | TGTGCCAGCAGTACGGACAGAGATCAGCCCCAGCATTTT | CASSTDRDQPQHF
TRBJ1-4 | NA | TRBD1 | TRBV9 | TGTGCCAGCAGCGTCCGGTCAGGGGGCCCAGACGAAAAACTGTTTTTT | CASSVRSGGPDEKLFF
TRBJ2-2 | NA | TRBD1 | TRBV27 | TGTGCCAGCGGGGGCGGGACAGGGGTCCCCGGGGAGCTGTTTTTT | CASGGGTGVPGELFF
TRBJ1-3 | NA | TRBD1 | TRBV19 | TGTGCCAGTAACCAAGGAGGGACAGGCCGTGGAAACACCATATATTTT | CASNQGGTGRGNTIYF
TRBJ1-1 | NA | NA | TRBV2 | TGTGCCAGCAGTGGAGGAGGGTTAGATACTGAAGCTTTCTTT | CASSGGGLDTEAFF
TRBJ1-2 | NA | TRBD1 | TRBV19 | TGTGCCAGTTCGGGACAGCTATCTAACTATGGCTACACCTTC | CASSGQLSNYGYTF
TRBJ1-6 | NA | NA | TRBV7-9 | TGTGCCAGCAGCTTTGGGCAGGGATCCTATAATTCACCCCTCCACTTT | CASSFGQGSYNSPLHF
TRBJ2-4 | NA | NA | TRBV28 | TGTGCCAGCACCACAGGACGGGCCAGCATTCAGTACTTC | CASTTGRASIQYF
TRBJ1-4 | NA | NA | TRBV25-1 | TGTGCCAGCAGGGGCCTTAGTGCCTCGTCAACTAATGAAAAACTGTTTTTT | CASRGLSASSTNEKLFF
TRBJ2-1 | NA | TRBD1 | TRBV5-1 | TGCGCCAGCTACCCGGGACAGGGGATCTACAATGAGCAGTTCTTC | CASYPGQGIYNEQFF
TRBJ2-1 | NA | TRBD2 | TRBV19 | TGTGCCAGTAGTATAGATGGGACTAGCGGGAGGTTTGGTAGGTACAATGAGCAGTTCTTC | CASSIDGTSGRFGRYNEQFF
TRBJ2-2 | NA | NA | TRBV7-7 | TGTGCTAGCAGCTTAGTGGGGGGAGCGAACACCGGGGAGCTGTTTTTT | CASSLVGGANTGELFF
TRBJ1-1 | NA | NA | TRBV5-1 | TGCGCCAGCAGCTCCATACAGGGGAACACTGAAGCTTTCTTT | CASSSIQGNTEAFF
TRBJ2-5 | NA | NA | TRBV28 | TGTGCCAGCAGCCCCACGGCGCGGGAGACCCAGTACTTC | CASSPTARETQYF
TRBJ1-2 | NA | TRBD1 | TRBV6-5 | TGTGCCAGCAGCGACCCCGGACAGGGCCACTATGGCTACACCTTC | CASSDPGQGHYGYTF
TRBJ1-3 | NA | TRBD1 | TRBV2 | TGTGCCAGCAGCCGGGACAGCCAAGACCAAGGCTATTTT | CASSRDSQDQGYF
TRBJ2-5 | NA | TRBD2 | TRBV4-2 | TGTGCCAGCAGCCAAGACCCTGCTTTTAGCGGGGGGGCCTCAGAGACCCAGTACTTC | CASSQDPAFSGGASETQYF
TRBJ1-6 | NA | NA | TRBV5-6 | TGTGCCAGCAGCGAAGGATCAGGGCATTCACCCCTCCACTTT | CASSEGSGHSPLHF
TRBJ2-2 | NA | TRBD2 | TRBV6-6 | TGTGCCAGCAGCCAGGTCAGCGGGAGGGAGACCGGGGAGCTGTTTTTT | CASSQVSGRETGELFF
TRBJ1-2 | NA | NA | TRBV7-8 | TGTGCCAGCAGCTCACGAGGACAGCTCTATGGCTACACCTTC | CASSSRGQLYGYTF
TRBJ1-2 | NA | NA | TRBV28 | TGTGCCAGCAGGCTTCTCAGGGGAGCTAACTATGGCTACACCTTC | CASRLLRGANYGYTF
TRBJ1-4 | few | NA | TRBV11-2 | TGTGCCAGCAGCTCGAGCTGGAGGGATGAAAAACTGTTTTTT | CASSSSWRDEKLFF
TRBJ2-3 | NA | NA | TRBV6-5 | TGTGCCAGCACCCAGGGGGGAGCGGATACGCAGTATTTT | CASTQGGADTQYF
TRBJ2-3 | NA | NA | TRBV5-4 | TGTGCCAGCAGCTCCGGGGTCTGGGAGGCCACAGATACGCAGTATTTT | CASSSGVWEATDTQYF
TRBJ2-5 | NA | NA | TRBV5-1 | TGCGCCAGCAGCTTGGAAGTCCCGCCTAGAGGCACCCAGTACTTC | CASSLEVPPRGTQYF
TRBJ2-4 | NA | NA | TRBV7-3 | TGTGCCAGCAGCCCTACACGTGGGGAGATGAACATTCAGTACTTC | CASSPTRGEMNIQYF
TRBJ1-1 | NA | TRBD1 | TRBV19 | TGTGCCAGTAGCCCCCTGACAGGGAGACTGAACACTGAAGCTTTCTTT | CASSPLTGRLNTEAFF
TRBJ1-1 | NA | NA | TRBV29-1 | TGCAGCGTTGACCTCCCCGCGGACACTGAAGCTTTCTTT | CSVDLPADTEAFF
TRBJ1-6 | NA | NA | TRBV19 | TGTGCCAGTAGTATCTTGGGGCGTTCACCCCTCCACTTT | CASSILGRSPLHF
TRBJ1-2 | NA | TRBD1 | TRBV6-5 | TGTGCCAGCAGTTACTCGCGTGACAGGGCCGGCTATGGCTACACCTTC | CASSYSRDRAGYGYTF
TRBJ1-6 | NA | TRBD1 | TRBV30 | TGTGCCTGGGGGACAGGGGTTTCACCCCTCCACTTT | CAWGTGVSPLHF